What follows are 8 T cell receptor beta chains derived from one specimen sequenced in a study of identical twins. TCRdb fed the 5' RACE reads into MiXCR, producing one record per CDR3 protein. There are a few hundred thousand distinct CDR3 sequences in the sample; roughly an eighth occur only once, and approximately 1% lies in the top ten. The data also belong to a second study, concerning yellow fever vaccine responses in identical twins.

Sequences were obtained from CD4+ T cells sorted from blood. These receptors all stem from a woman aged 18-29 years in good health.

This clonotype came up many times. The chain has TRBV27 and TRBJ2-7; D gene uncertain. This CDR3 region has 14 residues. Germline V lookup: CDR1 MNHEY, CDR2 SMNVEV (reference sequence). V lost 1 base and J lost 3, with 10 bases in between. This CDR3 reads CASSLFSGYYEQYF. The CDR3 DNA sequence: TGTGCCAGCAGTTTATTTTCTGGCTACTACGAGCAGTACTTC.

This clonotype has just a few counts. The chain links TRBV7-9 to TRBJ2-2; unclear D gene. V lost 3 bases to trimming and J lost 2 bases, with 7 bases between them. Germline loops: CDR1 SEHNR, CDR2 FQNEAQ (reference sequence). This CDR3 contains 14 residues. CDR3 in amino acids: CASSLVVNTGELFF. The CDR3 nucleotides are TGTGCCAGCAGCTTGGTGGTCAACACCGGGGAGCTGTTTTTT.

This clonotype was counted once. A clone one base away is much larger, so this may be a read error. This chain uses TRBV6-1 with TRBJ1-2, with D perhaps matching TRBD1 (6 bases). The CDR3 spans 15 residues. CDR1 MNHNS and CDR2 SASEGT come from the germline V gene. Trimming stripped 7 bases from V and 4 bases from J, with 19 bases between. DNA for the CDR3: TGTGCCAGCACCCCTCGTTACGGGACACCCTATGGCTACACCTTC. Translating gives CASTPRYGTPYGYTF.

The V call is TRBV6-2 or TRBV6-3, the J call TRBJ2-7, with TRBD2 matching 8 bases. The CDR3 totals 16 residues. The junction had 9 bases not matched to a gene; V was cut back by 2 bases and J by 3 bases. In germline, CDR1 is MNHEY, CDR2 SVGEGT. The DNA for the CDR3 is TGTGCCAGCAGTTACCTACCGAGCGGGAGTCTCTACGAGCAGTACTTC. Its translation: CASSYLPSGSLYEQYF.

The rearrangement joins TRBV7-2 to TRBJ1-1; D gene uncertain. The V end was cut by 8 bases, the J end by 1 base, with 14 bases between. Per the germline V gene, CDR1 is SGHTA and CDR2 is FQGNSA. The CDR3 is 14 residues long. CDR3 DNA: TGTGCCAGCCTACCCACCGGGAGGAACACTGAAGCTTTCTTT. Its translation: CASLPTGRNTEAFF.

A note on this clonotype: A much larger clonotype is one base distant, so this may be a read error. The chain employs TRBV5-1 and TRBJ1-1, with D perhaps TRBD1 (6 bases). CDR1 is SGHRS, CDR2 YFSETQ, per germline. The length of the CDR3 is 15 residues. Trimming removed 2 bases from V and 0 bases from J, with 11 bases in between. The CDR3 nucleotides read TGCGCCAGCAGCTTTGAACAGGGTCTGAACACTGAAGCTTTCTTT. This sequence encodes CASSFEQGLNTEAFF.

This clonotype was recorded a few times. The rearrangement links TRBV7-2 to TRBJ2-1; D gene unclear. Between the trimmed V and J ends, which lost 5 bases and 7 bases, there was a span of 15 bases. The CDR3 covers 14 residues. The V gene's germline CDR1 is SGHTA and CDR2 FQGNSA. The CDR3 protein is CASSTPGYGNEQFF. The CDR3 coding sequence is TGTGCCAGCAGCACTCCGGGCTACGGGAATGAGCAGTTCTTC.

This clonotype was observed a few times. This chain links TRBV20-1 with TRBJ2-5; D might be TRBD1 (6 bases). Germline-derived CDR1 and CDR2 are DFQATT and SNEGSKA (reference sequence). Trimming shortened V by 5 bases and J by 4 bases, and 17 bases separated the two germline ends. CDR3 length: 14 amino acids. The CDR3: CSAPWDTERETQYF. Here the CDR3 DNA reads TGCAGTGCTCCCTGGGACACGGAACGAGAGACCCAGTACTTC.